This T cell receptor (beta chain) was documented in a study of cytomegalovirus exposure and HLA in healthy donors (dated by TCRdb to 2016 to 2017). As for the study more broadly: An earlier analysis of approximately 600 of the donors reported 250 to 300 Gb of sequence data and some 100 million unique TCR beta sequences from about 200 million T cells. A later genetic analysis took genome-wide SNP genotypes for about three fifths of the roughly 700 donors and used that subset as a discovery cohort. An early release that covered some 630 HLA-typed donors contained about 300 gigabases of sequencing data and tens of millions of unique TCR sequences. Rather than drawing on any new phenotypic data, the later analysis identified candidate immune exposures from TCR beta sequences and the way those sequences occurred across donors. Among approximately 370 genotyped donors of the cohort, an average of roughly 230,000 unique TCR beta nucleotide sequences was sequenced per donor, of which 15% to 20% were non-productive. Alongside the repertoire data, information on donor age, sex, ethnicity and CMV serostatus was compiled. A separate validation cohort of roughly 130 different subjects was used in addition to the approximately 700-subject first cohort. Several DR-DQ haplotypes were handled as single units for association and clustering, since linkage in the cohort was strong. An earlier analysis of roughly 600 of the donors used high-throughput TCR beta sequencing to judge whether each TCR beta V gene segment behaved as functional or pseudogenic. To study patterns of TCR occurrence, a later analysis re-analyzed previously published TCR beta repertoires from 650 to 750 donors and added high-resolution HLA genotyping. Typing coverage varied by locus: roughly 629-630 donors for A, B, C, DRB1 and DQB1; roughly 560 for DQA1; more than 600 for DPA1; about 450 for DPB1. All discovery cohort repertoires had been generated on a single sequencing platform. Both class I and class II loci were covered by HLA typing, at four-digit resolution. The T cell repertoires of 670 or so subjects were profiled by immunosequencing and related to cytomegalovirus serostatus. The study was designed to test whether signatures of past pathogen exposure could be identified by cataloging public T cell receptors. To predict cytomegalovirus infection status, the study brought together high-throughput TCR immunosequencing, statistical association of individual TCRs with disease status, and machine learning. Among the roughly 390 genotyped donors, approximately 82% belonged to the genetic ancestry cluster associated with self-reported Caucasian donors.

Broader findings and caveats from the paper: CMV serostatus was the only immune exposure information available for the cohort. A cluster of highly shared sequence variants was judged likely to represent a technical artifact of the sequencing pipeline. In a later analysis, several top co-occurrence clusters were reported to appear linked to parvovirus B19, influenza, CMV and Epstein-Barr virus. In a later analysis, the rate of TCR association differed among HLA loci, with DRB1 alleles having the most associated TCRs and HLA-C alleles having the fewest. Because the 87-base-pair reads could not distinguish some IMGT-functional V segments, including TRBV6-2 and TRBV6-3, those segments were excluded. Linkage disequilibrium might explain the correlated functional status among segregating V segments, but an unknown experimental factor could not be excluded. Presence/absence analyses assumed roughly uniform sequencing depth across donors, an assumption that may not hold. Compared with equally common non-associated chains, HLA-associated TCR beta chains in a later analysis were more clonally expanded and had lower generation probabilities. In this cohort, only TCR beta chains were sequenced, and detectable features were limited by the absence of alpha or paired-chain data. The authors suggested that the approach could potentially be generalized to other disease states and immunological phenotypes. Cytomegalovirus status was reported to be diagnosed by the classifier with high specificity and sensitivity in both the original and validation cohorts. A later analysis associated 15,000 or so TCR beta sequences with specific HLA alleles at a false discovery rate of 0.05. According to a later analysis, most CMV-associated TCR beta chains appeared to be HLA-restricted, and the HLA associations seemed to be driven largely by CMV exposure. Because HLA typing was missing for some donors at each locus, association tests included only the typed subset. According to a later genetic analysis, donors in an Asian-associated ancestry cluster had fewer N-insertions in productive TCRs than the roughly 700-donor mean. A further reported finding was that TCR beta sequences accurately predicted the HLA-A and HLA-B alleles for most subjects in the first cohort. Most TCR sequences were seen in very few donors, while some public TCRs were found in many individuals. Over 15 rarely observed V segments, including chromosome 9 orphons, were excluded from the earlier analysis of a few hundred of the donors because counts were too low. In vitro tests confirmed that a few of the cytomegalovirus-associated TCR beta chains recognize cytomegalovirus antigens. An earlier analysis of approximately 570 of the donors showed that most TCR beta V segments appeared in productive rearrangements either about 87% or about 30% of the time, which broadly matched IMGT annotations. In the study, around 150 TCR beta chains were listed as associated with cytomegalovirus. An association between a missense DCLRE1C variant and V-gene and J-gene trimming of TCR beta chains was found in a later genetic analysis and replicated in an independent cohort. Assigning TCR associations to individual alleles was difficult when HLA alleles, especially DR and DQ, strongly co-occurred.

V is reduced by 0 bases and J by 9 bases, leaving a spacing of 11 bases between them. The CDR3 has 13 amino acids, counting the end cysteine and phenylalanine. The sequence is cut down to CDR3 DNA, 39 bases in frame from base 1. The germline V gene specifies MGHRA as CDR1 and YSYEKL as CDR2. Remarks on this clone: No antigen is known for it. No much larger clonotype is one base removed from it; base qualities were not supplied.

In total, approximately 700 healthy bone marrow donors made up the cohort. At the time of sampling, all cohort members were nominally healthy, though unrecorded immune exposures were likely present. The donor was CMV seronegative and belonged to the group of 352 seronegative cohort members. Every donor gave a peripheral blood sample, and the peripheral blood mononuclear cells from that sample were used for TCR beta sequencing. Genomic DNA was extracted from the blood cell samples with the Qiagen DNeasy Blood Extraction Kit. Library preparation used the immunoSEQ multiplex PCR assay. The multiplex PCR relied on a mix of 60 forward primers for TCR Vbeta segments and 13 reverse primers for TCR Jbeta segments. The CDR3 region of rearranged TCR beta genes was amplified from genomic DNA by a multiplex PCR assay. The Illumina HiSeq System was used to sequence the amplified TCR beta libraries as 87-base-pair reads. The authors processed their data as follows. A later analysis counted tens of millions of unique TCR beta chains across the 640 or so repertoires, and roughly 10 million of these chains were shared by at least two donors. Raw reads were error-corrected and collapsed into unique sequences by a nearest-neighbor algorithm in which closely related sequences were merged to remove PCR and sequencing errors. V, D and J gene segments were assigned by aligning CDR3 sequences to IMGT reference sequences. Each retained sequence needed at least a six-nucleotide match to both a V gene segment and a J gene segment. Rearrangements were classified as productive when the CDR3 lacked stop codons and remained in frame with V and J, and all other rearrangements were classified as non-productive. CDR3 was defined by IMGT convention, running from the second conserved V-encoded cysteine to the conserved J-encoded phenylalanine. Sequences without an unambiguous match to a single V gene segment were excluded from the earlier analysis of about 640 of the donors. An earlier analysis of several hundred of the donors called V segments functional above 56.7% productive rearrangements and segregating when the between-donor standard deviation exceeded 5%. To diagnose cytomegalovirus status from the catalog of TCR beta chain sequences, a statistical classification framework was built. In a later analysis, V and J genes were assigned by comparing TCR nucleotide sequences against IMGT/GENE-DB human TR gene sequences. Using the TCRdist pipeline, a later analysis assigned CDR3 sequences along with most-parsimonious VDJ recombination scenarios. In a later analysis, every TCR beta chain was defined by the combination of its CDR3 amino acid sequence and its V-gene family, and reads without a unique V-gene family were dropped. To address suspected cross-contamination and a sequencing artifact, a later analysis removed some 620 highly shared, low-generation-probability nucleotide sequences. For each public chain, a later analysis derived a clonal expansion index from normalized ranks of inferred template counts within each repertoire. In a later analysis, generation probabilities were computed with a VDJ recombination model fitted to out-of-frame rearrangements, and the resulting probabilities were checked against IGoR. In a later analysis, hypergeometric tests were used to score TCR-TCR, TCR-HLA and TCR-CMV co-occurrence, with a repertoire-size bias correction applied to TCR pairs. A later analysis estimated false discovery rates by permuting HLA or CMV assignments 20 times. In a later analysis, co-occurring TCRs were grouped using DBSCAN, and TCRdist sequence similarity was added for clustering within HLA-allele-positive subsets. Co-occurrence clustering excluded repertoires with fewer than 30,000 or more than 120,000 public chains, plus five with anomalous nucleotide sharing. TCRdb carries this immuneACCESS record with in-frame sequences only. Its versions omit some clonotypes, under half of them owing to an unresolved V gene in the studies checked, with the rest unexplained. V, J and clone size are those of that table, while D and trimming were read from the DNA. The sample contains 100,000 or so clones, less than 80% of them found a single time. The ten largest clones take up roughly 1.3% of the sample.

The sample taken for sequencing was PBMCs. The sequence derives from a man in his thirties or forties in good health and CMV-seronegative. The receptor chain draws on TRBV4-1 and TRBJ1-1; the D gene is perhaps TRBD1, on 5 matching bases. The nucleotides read TGCGCCAGCAGCCAAGATCTTGACAGAAAAGCTTTCTTT. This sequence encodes CASSQDLDRKAFF.